This T cell receptor (beta chain) was profiled in a study of T cells in Graves' hyperthyroidism and ophthalmopathy. Study-wide results and limits: Before onset, ophthalmopathy was predicted by the model a median roughly 6.4 months earlier.

This clonotype showed up just a few times. Its antigen is unidentified. V shed 5 bases and J shed 3 bases, with 12 bases lying between them. Germline CDR1 reads SGHAT; CDR2 reads FQNNGV. This CDR3 has 14 amino acids. RNA transcripts gave rise to amplified TCR beta CDR3 regions. The HTBI primer set drove a first-round RT-PCR of the TCR CDR3. TCRdb fed the multiplex PCR reads into MiXCR, producing one record per CDR3 protein. The data hold about 570,000 distinct CDR3 sequences, with under 60% observed a single time. The sequenced material came from peripheral blood or thyroid tissue (not recorded which). This TCR was sampled from an adult woman with Graves' disease, either hyperthyroidism or ophthalmopathy (not recorded which). The chain employs TRBV11-2 and TRBJ2-3; D might be TRBD2 (5 bases). In DNA, the CDR3 is TGTGCCAGCAGCACGTCGAGAGGGACAGATACGCAGTATTTT. Translated: CASSTSRGTDTQYF.